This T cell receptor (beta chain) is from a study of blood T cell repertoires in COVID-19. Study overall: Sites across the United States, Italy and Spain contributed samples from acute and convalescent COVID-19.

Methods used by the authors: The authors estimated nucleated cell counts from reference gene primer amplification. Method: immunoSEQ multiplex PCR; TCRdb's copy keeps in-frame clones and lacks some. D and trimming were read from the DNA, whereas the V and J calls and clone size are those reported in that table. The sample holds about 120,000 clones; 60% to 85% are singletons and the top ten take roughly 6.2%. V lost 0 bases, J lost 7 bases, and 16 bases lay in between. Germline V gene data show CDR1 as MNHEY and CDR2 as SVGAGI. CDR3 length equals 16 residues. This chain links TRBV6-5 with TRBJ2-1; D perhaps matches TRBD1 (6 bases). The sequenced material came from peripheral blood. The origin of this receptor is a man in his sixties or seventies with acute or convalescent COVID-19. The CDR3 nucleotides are TGTGCCAGCAGTTACTCTACAGGGCTCTCAAGGAATGAGCAGTTCTTC. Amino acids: CASSYSTGLSRNEQFF.